This TCR beta chain is drawn from a study of CXCR3-negative and CXCR3-positive naive CD8 T cells. The libraries of TRB cDNA were constructed through 5' RACE using UMI labels. TCRdb re-called the 5' RACE reads and shows each CDR3 protein once, DNA omitted. Recorded for this sample: thousands of distinct CDR3 sequences. Germline V gives CDR1 SQVTM, CDR2 ANQGSEA. The CDR3 contains 12 residues. The sequenced sample was naive CXCR3- CD8+ T cells from blood. Sample subset: CD45RO-CCR7+CD27+CD95- naive CD8+ T cells lacking CXCR3 (TNR3-). The chain employs TRBV29-1 and TRBJ2-3. This receptor was obtained from a human donor in good health. Some clones in this sample may be carry-over from other donors' samples. CDR3 amino acids: CSVAQDTDTQYF.